The 15 T cell receptor beta chains listed next were all sequenced from one sample in a study of blood T cell repertoires in COVID-19. Only in-frame clones appear in the TCRdb table, and some are missing; sequencing was by immunoSEQ multiplex PCR. The sample lists roughly 160,000 clones; more than 85% were seen once. Sequencing input: peripheral blood. These receptors originate from a woman of 80 years or more with COVID-19, enrolled during active disease.

The genes are TRBV28 and TRBJ1-2, with D uncertain. The CDR3 runs 14 residues. Looked up from germline, CDR1 is MDHEN and CDR2 is SYDVKM. Trimming cost V 7 bases and J 4 bases, with 16 bases left between them. Here the CDR3 DNA reads TGTGCCAGCAAGGAGCAGGACTTATTCTATGGCTACACCTTC. It translates to CASKEQDLFYGYTF.

This clone showed up just once. The J gene is TRBJ2-1, the V gene TRBV5-1; 11 nucleotides match TRBD2. Germline V gives CDR1 SGHRS, CDR2 YFSETQ. The CDR3 loop spans 15 amino acids. Trimming at V came to 4 bases and at J to 4 bases, leaving 4 bases not matched to a gene. CDR3 coding DNA: TGCGCCAGCAGCCGTAGCGGGAGGGAATACAATGAGCAGTTCTTC. This translates into CASSRSGREYNEQFF. The full variable domain, completed using reference TRBV5-1 and TRBJ2-1, is KAGVTQTPRYLIKTRGQQVTLSCSPISGHRSVSWYQQTPGQGLQFLFEYFSETQRNKGNFPGRFSGRQFSNSRSEMNVSTLELGDSALYLCASSRSGREYNEQFFGPGTRLTVL.

The V gene is TRBV18, the J gene TRBJ1-2, with D perhaps matching TRBD1 (5 bases). V gave up 4 bases and J gave up 4 bases, with 7 bases separating them. Germline V gene lookup returns CDR1 KGHSH and CDR2 LQKENI. The CDR3 is 12 amino acids. CDR3 sequence: CASSRDFYGYTF. The CDR3 region has the DNA TGTGCCAGCTCACGGGACTTCTATGGCTACACCTTC.

The gene calls are TRBV2 and TRBJ1-2; D remains unclear. CDR1 is SNHLY and CDR2 is FYNNEI in the germline V gene. This CDR3 region has 14 residues. V was trimmed by 2 bases and J by 0 bases, leaving 7 bases between them. This CDR3 reads CASSETTPNYGYTF. The CDR3 region has the DNA TGTGCCAGCAGTGAAACAACACCTAACTATGGCTACACCTTC.

The CDR3 region is CASSFLAGVGHEQFF. CDR3 nucleotides: TGTGCCAGCAGCTTTCTAGCGGGAGTCGGCCATGAGCAGTTCTTC. The chain has TRBV7-3 and TRBJ2-1; 10 bases line up with TRBD2. Germline V gene lookup returns CDR1 SGHTA and CDR2 FQGTGA. V trimming: 3 bases; J trimming: 8 bases; junction bases outside the gene matches: 7. The CDR3 contains 15 residues.

This chain uses TRBV5-1 with TRBJ2-6; D gene uncertain. This CDR3 region has 16 residues. Deletions cut 0 bases from V and 3 bases from J, with 10 bases between. Germline V gives CDR1 SGHRS, CDR2 YFSETQ. The chain's CDR3 is CASSLDFGGGANVLTF. The CDR3 DNA reads TGCGCCAGCAGCTTGGATTTCGGCGGTGGGGCCAACGTCCTGACTTTC.

This sequence joins TRBV14 and TRBJ2-7; possible D gene TRBD2, 7 bases. V lost 0 bases to trimming and J lost 5 bases, with 14 bases between them. Germline CDR1 reads SGHDN; CDR2 reads FVKESK. The CDR3 totals 15 residues. DNA for the CDR3: TGTGCCAGCAGCCAAGAGTCGGGGGGCGGTGACGAGCAGTACTTC. Encoded protein: CASSQESGGGDEQYF. Complete variable domain (other parts from reference TRBV14 and TRBJ2-7): EAGVTQFPSHSVIEKGQTVTLRCDPISGHDNLYWYRRVMGKEIKFLLHFVKESKQDESGMPNNRFLAERTGGTYSTLKVQPAELEDSGVYFCASSQESGGGDEQYFGPGTRLTVT.

The chain has TRBV6-5 and TRBJ2-7, with a possible D match to TRBD2 (6 bases). Per germline, CDR1 MNHEY and CDR2 SVGAGI. Trimming took off 8 bases at V and 2 bases at J, with 13 bases between the two ends. CDR3 length: 13 amino acids. This CDR3 reads CASGAGRPYEQYF. The CDR3 nucleotides are TGTGCCAGCGGGGCAGGGAGGCCCTACGAGCAGTACTTC.

V and J are TRBV6-2 or TRBV6-3 and TRBJ2-7, with TRBD2 matching over 12 bases. CDR3 length: 15 amino acids. Germline CDR1 reads MNHEY; CDR2 reads SVGEGT. The V and J ends lost 4 bases and 2 bases, in that order; junction bases with no gene match: 3. This CDR3 reads CASSWGLAGPYEQYF. The CDR3 bases are TGTGCCAGCAGTTGGGGACTAGCGGGTCCCTACGAGCAGTACTTC.

This chain joins TRBV7-9 and TRBJ1-3; unclear D gene. The CDR3 is 18 amino acids. V gave up 2 bases and J gave up 0 bases, with 17 bases separating them. CDR1 SEHNR and CDR2 FQNEAQ come from the germline V gene (reference sequence). The chain's CDR3 is CASSLSVGERSSGNTIYF. The DNA for the CDR3 is TGTGCCAGCAGCTTATCCGTCGGGGAACGGAGCTCTGGAAACACCATATATTTT.

The gene calls are TRBV11-1 and TRBJ2-1; 8 nucleotides line up with TRBD2. CDR1 is SGHAT and CDR2 is FQDESV in the germline V gene (reference sequence). V lost 1 base to trimming and J lost 3 bases; unmatched junction nucleotides: 2. CDR3 length equals 15 residues. This chain's CDR3 is CASSLETSDYNEQFF. The CDR3 coding sequence is TGTGCCAGCAGCTTAGAGACTAGCGACTACAATGAGCAGTTCTTC.

This chain joins TRBV24-1 and TRBJ1-5; a weak D match, TRBD1 (5 bases). Germline lookup yields CDR1 KGHDR and CDR2 SFDVKD. V shed 4 bases and J shed 3 bases, with 9 bases lying between them. The CDR3 loop spans 14 amino acids. CDR3 region: CATSDSGNNQPQHF. The CDR3 DNA sequence: TGTGCCACCAGTGACTCAGGGAACAATCAGCCCCAGCATTTT.

The chain combines TRBV18 with TRBJ1-2, with a possible D match to TRBD1 (5 bases). V lost 4 bases, J lost 4 bases, and 13 bases lay in between. The CDR3 runs 14 residues. Germline values: CDR1 KGHSH, CDR2 LQKENI. The CDR3 sequence: CASSLGDLSYGYTF. In DNA form, the CDR3 reads TGTGCCAGCTCACTAGGGGATTTAAGCTATGGCTACACCTTC.

The genes are TRBV3-1 (or the pseudogene TRBV3-2) and TRBJ1-5, with D unresolved. CDR1 LGHDT and CDR2 YNNKEL come from the germline V gene (reference sequence). V was shortened by 0 bases and J by 7 bases, with 7 bases between the two germline ends. CDR3 length: 13 amino acids. The CDR3 loop is CASSQERGQPQHF. DNA of the CDR3: TGTGCCAGCAGCCAAGAAAGAGGGCAGCCCCAGCATTTT.

The rearrangement links TRBV28 to TRBJ1-1; TRBD1 might be the D (5 bases). The CDR3 contains 15 residues. The germline CDR1 and CDR2 sequences are MDHEN and SYDVKM. V lost 5 bases and J 5 bases, leaving 18 bases between the germline ends. DNA for the CDR3: TGTGCCAGCAGTCCAACCACAGGTCTGGTGACTGAAGCTTTCTTT. Translating it yields CASSPTTGLVTEAFF.